This T cell receptor beta chain was observed in a study of lymphopenia after photon versus proton radiotherapy. Notes on the study in general: Oligoclonal CD8+ Temra expansion after nadir drove photon patients' diversity drop. Under photons, naive T cells and diversity fell while effector/memory populations rose. In patients who died, overall survival fell as post-nadir TCR diversity dropped more.

A remark on this clone: Its target is unknown.

Only in-frame clones appear in the TCRdb table, and some are missing; sequencing was by immunoSEQ multiplex PCR. The profile shows some 20,000 clones, around 90% of them singletons. This CDR3 is 16 amino acids long. The germline V and J ends were trimmed by 4 bases and 8 bases, with 21 bases remaining between them. The germline V gene encodes CDR1 SGHRS and CDR2 YFSETQ. The sequencing used peripheral blood, collected from a patient treated with photon-based radiotherapy. The V and J genes are TRBV5-1 and TRBJ1-4; D is possibly TRBD1 (6 bases). The TCR was taken from a man aged 55 to 70 with pancreatic cancer. In DNA, the CDR3 is TGCGCCAGCAGCCCTCTTAGGGCAGGGGCTCGGGAAAAACTGTTTTTT. It codes for CASSPLRAGAREKLFF.